A single TCR beta chain is shown here with its context. The antigen remains undetermined. This sample was included in a study of cytomegalovirus exposure and HLA in healthy donors. Points from the study as a whole: For most TCR beta V segments, an earlier analysis put the productive rate at about 87% or about 30% of the time. Donors were assumed by presence/absence analyses to have roughly uniform sequencing depth. Among the CMV-associated chains, three were confirmed in vitro as specific for CMV antigens.

Germline CDR1 and CDR2: MDHEN and SYDVKM. Deletions cut 4 bases from V and 4 bases from J, with 12 bases between. This CDR3 is 14 amino acids long. With 60 Vbeta and 13 Jbeta primers, the PCR was carried out. Sequencing was performed with immunoSEQ multiplex PCR; in TCRdb, only in-frame clones are kept and a portion is missing. The data contain 120,000 or so clones, 65% to 75% of them seen just once; the ten biggest clones take up 3.5% to 4.5%. This clonotype originated in a man aged 35-49 years in good health and CMV-seropositive. What was sequenced was PBMCs. The rearrangement links TRBV28 to TRBJ2-3; no definite D call. This CDR3 is CASSWPSKADTQYF. The CDR3 nucleotides read TGTGCCAGCAGTTGGCCTAGTAAGGCAGATACGCAGTATTTT. Looking up the rest from reference TRBV28 and TRBJ2-3 gives the full variable domain: DVKVTQSSRYLVKRTGEKVFLECVQDMDHENMFWYRQDPGLGLRLIYFSYDVKMKEKGDIPEGYSVSREKKERFSLILESASTNQTSMYLCASSWPSKADTQYFGPGTRLTVL.